This T cell receptor beta chain came from a study of blood T cell repertoires in COVID-19. Looking at the study overall: The origin of the acute and convalescent COVID-19 samples was the United States, Italy and Spain.

In the original analysis: It was from reference gene primer amplification that nucleated cell counts were estimated. This table comes from immunoSEQ multiplex PCR, and its TCRdb copy is limited to in-frame clones, with some not included. The DNA gave D and trimming, while V, J and clone size come from that table. The sample consists of over 300,000 clones, about 89% of them appearing once. With 3 bases removed from V and 6 bases from J, the gap between germline ends came to 9 bases. The CDR3 loop spans 13 amino acids. Germline V gene data show CDR1 as MNHNS and CDR2 as SASEGT. Material: peripheral blood. This clonotype originated in a man in his forties with acute or convalescent COVID-19. V usage is TRBV6-1 and J usage is TRBJ1-5, with a weak D call TRBD1 (6 bases). The CDR3 spells CASSDSGVQPQHF. The CDR3 region has the DNA TGTGCCAGCAGTGATTCAGGGGTTCAGCCCCAGCATTTT.